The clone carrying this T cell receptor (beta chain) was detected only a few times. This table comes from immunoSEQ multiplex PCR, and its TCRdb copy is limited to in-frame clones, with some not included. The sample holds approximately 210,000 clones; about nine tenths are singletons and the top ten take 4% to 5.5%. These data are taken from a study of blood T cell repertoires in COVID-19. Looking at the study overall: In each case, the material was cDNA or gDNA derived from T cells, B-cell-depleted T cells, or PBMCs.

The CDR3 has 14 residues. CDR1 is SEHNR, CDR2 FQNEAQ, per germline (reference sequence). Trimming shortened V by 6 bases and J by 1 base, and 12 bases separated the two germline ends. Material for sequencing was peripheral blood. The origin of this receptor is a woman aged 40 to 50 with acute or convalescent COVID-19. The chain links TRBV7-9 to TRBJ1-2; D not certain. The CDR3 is CASRSAGGNYGYTF. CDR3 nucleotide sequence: TGTGCCAGCAGGTCGGCGGGCGGTAACTATGGCTACACCTTC.